This T cell receptor beta chain was captured by sequencing in a study of CD8 T cells in Susac syndrome. V dropped 6 bases and J dropped 3; count of bases not matched to a gene: 13. Germline CDR1 is MNHEY and CDR2 is SMNVEV (reference sequence). The CDR3 loop spans 16 amino acids. Reverse transcription used roughly 0.45 to 1 ug RNA and random hexamers. TCR beta CDR3 was amplified by immunoSEQ covering 54 Vbeta and 13 Jbeta. TCRdb redid the calling of the immunoSEQ multiplex PCR reads with MiXCR, one entry per CDR3 protein. In the table there are about 300,000 distinct CDR3 sequences, roughly 90% of which are singletons.

The clonotype comes from a human donor with multiple sclerosis. The chain joins TRBV27 to TRBJ2-7, with 8 bases aligning to TRBD2. The sample taken for sequencing was CD8+ T cells from PBMCs. CDR3 sequence reads: CASRPVSGLAVYEQYF. Here the CDR3 DNA reads TGTGCCAGCAGACCCGTTAGTGGACTAGCTGTCTACGAGCAGTACTTC.